This T cell receptor (beta chain) was sequenced in a study of metastatic and nonmetastatic thyroid tumors. Study at large: Across blood and tumor or nodule tissue, repertoires from malignant and benign thyroid patients were compared with one another.

The CDR3 has 13 residues. The V gene's germline CDR1 is DFQATT and CDR2 SNEGSKA (reference sequence). V was clipped by 5 bases and J by 5 bases, with 15 bases between them. This clone was observed many times. Antigen unknown. The entire patient cohort was treatment-naive prior to thyroid surgery. Findings of the study overall: Benign nodules reportedly had significantly lower TCR beta diversity than malignant thyroid tumors in blood and tumor.

In the source study's methods: A distant-metastasis classifier for papillary thyroid cancer was built using CDR3 differences across clinicopathological groups. TCRdb ran MiXCR on the PCR reads. V and J calls and clone size were set by TCRdb, not the authors. The repertoire consists of about 12,000 clones, with over 10% occurring once and the leading ten covering 32%. Sequencing was done on a sample of blood. The chain links TRBV20-1 to TRBJ1-1; no definite D call. This sequence originates from a female donor with papillary thyroid cancer or a benign thyroid nodule (not recorded which). Some clones in this sample may be carry-over from other donors' samples. The CDR3 region is CSAPVEYATEAFF. For the CDR3, the DNA is TGCAGTGCTCCGGTCGAGTATGCGACTGAAGCTTTCTTT.